This T cell receptor (beta chain) was captured by sequencing in a study of cytomegalovirus exposure and HLA in healthy donors. It was with 60 Vbeta and 13 Jbeta primers that the PCR ran. Assay: immunoSEQ multiplex PCR; the TCRdb copy retains only in-frame clones and omits some. The sample has about 190,000 clones, about 80% seen once. Whole-study findings and limits: From TCR beta sequences, most subjects' HLA-A and HLA-B alleles were reportedly predicted accurately.

This CDR3 has 12 residues. V lost 7 bases to trimming and J lost 4 bases, with 10 bases between them. Germline CDR1 MGHDK, CDR2 SYGVNS. Regarding this clone: Its antigen is not known.

This TCR came from a young woman in good health and CMV-seropositive. J is TRBJ1-2 and V is TRBV25-1, with D maybe TRBD1 (6 bases). The material sequenced was PBMCs. Here the CDR3 reads CASTEGGYGYTF. The CDR3, as DNA: TGTGCCAGCACAGAAGGGGGCTATGGCTACACCTTC.